This TCR beta chain was recovered during a study of cytomegalovirus exposure and HLA in healthy donors. Notes on the study in general: Later work associated approximately 17,000 TCR beta sequences with HLA alleles at 0.05 false discovery rate. Overall, around 150 TCR beta chains were annotated as cytomegalovirus-associated. Most CMV-associated TCR beta chains were later found to appear HLA-restricted.

As for the donors, each was a healthy bone marrow donor. The CDR3 consists of 15 residues. Per the germline V gene, CDR1 is KGHSH and CDR2 is LQKENI. Germline trimming cut 4 bases from V and 2 bases from J; bases unmatched to any gene: 8. This clone was seen a few times. The antigen is unknown. Primers included in the PCR were 60 Vbeta and 13 Jbeta primers. Assay: immunoSEQ multiplex PCR; the TCRdb copy retains only in-frame clones and omits some. Here the sample spans about 98,000 clones, roughly two thirds being singletons. The V call is TRBV18, the J call TRBJ2-7; 7 bases fit TRBD1. This TCR was recovered from a middle-aged man in good health and CMV-seronegative. Specimen: PBMCs. Written as DNA, the CDR3 is TGTGCCAGCTCACAGAACAGGGGTATAGCCTACGAGCAGTACTTC. It translates to CASSQNRGIAYEQYF.